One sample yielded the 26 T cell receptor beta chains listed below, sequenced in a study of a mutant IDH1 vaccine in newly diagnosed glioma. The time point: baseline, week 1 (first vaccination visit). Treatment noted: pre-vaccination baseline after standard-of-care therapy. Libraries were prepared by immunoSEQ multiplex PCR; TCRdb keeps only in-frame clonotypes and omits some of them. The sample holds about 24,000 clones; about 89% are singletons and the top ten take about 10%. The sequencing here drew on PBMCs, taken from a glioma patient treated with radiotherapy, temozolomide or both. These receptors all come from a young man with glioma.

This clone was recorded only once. The CDR3 region is CAWRLAGSYGYTF. The CDR3 DNA is TGTGCCTGGAGGTTGGCGGGTTCCTATGGCTACACCTTC. The chain employs TRBV30 and TRBJ1-2; D ambiguous. The V gene lost 3 bases and the J gene lost 4 bases, with 12 bases spanning the gap. CDR1 and CDR2 from the germline V gene are GTSNPN and SVGIG (reference sequence). CDR3 length: 13 amino acids.

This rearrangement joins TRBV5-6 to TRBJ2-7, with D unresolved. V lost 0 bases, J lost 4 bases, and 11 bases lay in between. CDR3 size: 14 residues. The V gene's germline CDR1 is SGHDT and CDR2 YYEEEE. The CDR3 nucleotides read TGTGCCAGCAGCTTGGGGGCAGTATATTACGAGCAGTACTTC. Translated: CASSLGAVYYEQYF.

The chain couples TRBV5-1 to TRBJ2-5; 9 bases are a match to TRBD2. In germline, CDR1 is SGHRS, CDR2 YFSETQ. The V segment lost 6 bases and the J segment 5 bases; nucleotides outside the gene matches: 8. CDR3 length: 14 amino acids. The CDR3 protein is CASTVAGVRETQYF. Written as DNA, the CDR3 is TGCGCCAGCACCGTAGCGGGAGTAAGGGAGACCCAGTACTTC. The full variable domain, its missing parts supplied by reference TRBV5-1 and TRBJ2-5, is KAGVTQTPRYLIKTRGQQVTLSCSPISGHRSVSWYQQTPGQGLQFLFEYFSETQRNKGNFPGRFSGRQFSNSRSEMNVSTLELGDSALYLCASTVAGVRETQYFGPGTRLLVL.

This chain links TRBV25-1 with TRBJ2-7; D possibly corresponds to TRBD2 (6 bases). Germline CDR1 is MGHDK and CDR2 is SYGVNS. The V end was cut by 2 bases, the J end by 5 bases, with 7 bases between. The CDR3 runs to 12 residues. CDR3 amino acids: CASSEGGDEQYF. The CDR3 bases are TGTGCCAGCAGTGAAGGAGGGGACGAGCAGTACTTC.

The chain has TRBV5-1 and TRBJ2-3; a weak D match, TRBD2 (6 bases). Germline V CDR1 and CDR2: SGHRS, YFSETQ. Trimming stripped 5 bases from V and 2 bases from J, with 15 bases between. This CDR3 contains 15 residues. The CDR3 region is CASSTGTPATDTQYF. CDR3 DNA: TGCGCCAGCAGTACCGGGACTCCAGCCACAGATACGCAGTATTTT. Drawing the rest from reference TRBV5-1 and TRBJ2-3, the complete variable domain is KAGVTQTPRYLIKTRGQQVTLSCSPISGHRSVSWYQQTPGQGLQFLFEYFSETQRNKGNFPGRFSGRQFSNSRSEMNVSTLELGDSALYLCASSTGTPATDTQYFGPGTRLTVL.

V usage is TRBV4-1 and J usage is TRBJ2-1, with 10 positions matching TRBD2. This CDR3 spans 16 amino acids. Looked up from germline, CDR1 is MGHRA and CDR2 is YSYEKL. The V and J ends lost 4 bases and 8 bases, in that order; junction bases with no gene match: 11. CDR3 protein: CASSRTPLAGEYEQFF. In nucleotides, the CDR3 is TGCGCCAGCAGCCGTACCCCGCTAGCGGGAGAATATGAGCAGTTCTTC.

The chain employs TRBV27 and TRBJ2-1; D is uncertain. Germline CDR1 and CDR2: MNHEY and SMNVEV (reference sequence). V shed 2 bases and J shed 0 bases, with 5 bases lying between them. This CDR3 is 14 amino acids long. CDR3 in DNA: TGTGCCAGCAGTTTAGTGGGCTCCTACAATGAGCAGTTCTTC. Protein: CASSLVGSYNEQFF.

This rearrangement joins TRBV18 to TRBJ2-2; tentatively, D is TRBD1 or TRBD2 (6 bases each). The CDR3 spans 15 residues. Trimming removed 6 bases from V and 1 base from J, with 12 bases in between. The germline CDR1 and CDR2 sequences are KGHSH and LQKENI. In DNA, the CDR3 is TGTGCCAGCTCCGACGGGGGCTGGAACACCGGGGAGCTGTTTTTT. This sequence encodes CASSDGGWNTGELFF. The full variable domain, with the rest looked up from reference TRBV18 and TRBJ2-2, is NAGVMQNPRHLVRRRGQEARLRCSPMKGHSHVYWYRQLPEEGLKFMVYLQKENIIDESGMPKERFSAEFPKEGPSILRIQQVVRGDSAAYFCASSDGGWNTGELFFGEGSRLTVL.

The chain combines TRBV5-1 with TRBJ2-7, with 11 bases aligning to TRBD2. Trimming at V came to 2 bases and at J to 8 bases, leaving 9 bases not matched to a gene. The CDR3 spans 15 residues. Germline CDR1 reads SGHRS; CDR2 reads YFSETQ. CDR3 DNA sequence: TGCGCCAGCAGCTTTGACGGACTAGCGGGTGAACAGCAGTACTTC. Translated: CASSFDGLAGEQQYF. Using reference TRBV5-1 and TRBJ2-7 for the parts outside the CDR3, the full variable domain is KAGVTQTPRYLIKTRGQQVTLSCSPISGHRSVSWYQQTPGQGLQFLFEYFSETQRNKGNFPGRFSGRQFSNSRSEMNVSTLELGDSALYLCASSFDGLAGEQQYFGPGTRLTVT.

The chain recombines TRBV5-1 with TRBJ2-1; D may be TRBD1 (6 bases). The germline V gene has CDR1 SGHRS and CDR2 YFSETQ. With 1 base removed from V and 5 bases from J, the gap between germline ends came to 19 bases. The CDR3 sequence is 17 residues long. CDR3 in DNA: TGCGCCAGCAGCTTGCGGGACACCGGCATAAAAAACAATGAGCAGTTCTTC. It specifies CASSLRDTGIKNNEQFF.

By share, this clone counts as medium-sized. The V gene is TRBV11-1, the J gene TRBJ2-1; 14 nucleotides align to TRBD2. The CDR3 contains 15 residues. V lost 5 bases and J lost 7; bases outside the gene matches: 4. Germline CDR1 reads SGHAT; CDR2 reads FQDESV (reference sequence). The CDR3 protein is CASSPGLAGGNEQFF. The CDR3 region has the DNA TGTGCCAGCAGCCCCGGACTAGCGGGAGGAAATGAGCAGTTCTTC.

In nucleotides, the CDR3 is TGTGCCAGCAGCCTAGACAGGGGGTCGTACGAGCAGTACTTC. It translates to CASSLDRGSYEQYF. V and J are TRBV6-5 and TRBJ2-7, with TRBD1 identical over 9 bases. CDR1 and CDR2 from the germline V gene are MNHEY and SVGAGI. The length of the CDR3 is 14 residues. V dropped 6 bases and J dropped 4; count of bases not matched to a gene: 7.

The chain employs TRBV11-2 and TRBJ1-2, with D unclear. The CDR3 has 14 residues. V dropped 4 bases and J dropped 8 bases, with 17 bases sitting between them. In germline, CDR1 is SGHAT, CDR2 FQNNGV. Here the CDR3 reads CASSSFRVGAGYTF. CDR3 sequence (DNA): TGTGCCAGCAGCTCCTTTAGGGTAGGAGCCGGCTACACCTTC. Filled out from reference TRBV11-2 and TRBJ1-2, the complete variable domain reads EAGVAQSPRYKIIEKRQSVAFWCNPISGHATLYWYQQILGQGPKLLIQFQNNGVVDDSQLPKDRFSAERLKGVDSTLKIQPAKLEDSAVYLCASSSFRVGAGYTFGSGTRLTVV.

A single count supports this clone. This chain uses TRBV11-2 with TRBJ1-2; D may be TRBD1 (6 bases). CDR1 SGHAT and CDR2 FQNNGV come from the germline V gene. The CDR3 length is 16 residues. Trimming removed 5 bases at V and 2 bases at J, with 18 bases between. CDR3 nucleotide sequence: TGTGCCAGCAGCCCTGGTTCCGGGACAAGGAACTATGGCTACACCTTC. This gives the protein CASSPGSGTRNYGYTF.

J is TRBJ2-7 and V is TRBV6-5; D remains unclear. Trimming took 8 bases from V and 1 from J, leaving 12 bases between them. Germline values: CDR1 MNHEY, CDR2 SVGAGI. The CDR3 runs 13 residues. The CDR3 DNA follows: TGTGCCAGCCGGAGAGGCGCGTCCTACGAGCAGTACTTC. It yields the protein CASRRGASYEQYF.

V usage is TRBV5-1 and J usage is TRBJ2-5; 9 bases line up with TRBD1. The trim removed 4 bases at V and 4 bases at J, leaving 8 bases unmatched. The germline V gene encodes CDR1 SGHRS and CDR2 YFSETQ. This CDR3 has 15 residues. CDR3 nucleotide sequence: TGCGCCAGCAGCCCAGGGGACAGGGCAGGAGAGACCCAGTACTTC. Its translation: CASSPGDRAGETQYF.

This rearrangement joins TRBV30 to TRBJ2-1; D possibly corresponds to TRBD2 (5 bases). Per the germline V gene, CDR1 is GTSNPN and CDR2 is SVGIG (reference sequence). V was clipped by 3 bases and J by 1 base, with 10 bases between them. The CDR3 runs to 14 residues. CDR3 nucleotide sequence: TGTGCCTGGAGGGGAGCGGAATCCTACAATGAGCAGTTCTTC. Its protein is CAWRGAESYNEQFF.

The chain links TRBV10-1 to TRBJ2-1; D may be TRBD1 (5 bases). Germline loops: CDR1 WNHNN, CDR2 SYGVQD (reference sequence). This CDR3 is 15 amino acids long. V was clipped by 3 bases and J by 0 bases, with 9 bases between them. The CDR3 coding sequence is TGCGCCAGCAGTGATGGAGACAGCTCCTACAATGAGCAGTTCTTC. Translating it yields CASSDGDSSYNEQFF.

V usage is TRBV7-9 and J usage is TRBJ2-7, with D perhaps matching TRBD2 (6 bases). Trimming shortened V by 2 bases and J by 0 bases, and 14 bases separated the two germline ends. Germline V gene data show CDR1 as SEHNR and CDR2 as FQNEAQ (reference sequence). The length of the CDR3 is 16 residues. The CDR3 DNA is TGTGCCAGCAGCTTACCCCGGGACGGGGGCTCCTACGAGCAGTACTTC. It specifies CASSLPRDGGSYEQYF.

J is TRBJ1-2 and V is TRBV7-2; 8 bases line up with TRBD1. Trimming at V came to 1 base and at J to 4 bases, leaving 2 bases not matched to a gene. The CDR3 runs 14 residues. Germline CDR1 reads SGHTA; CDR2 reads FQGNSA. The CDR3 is CASSLDTGGYGYTF. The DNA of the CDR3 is TGTGCCAGCAGCTTAGACACAGGGGGCTATGGCTACACCTTC.

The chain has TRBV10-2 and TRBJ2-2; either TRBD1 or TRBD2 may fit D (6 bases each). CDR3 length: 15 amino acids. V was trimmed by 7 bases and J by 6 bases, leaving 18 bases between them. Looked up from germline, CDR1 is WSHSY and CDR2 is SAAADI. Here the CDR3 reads CASNPQGGTPGELFF. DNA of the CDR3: TGCGCCAGCAACCCCCAAGGGGGGACCCCCGGGGAGCTGTTTTTT.

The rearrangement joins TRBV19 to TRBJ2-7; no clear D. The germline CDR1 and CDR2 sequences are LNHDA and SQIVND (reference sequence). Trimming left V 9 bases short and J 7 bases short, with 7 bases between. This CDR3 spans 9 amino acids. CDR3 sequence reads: CARLTEQYF. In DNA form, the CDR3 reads TGTGCCAGACTGACTGAGCAGTACTTC.

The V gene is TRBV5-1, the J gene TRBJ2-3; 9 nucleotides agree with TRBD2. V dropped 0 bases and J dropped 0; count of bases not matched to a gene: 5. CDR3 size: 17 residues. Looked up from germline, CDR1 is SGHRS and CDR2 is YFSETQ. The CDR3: CASSLAASGASTDTQYF. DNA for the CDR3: TGCGCCAGCAGCTTGGCAGCTAGCGGGGCTAGCACAGATACGCAGTATTTT.

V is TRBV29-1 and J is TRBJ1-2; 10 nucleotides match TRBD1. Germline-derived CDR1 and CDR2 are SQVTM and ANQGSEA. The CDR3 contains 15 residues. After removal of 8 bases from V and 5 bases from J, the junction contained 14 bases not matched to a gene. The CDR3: CSTSPGQGMGYGYTF. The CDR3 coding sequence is TGCAGCACCAGTCCGGGACAGGGGATGGGGTATGGCTACACCTTC.

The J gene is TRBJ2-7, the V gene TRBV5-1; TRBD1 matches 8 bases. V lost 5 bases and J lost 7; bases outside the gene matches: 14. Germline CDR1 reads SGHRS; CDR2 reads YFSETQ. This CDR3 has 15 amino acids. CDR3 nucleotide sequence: TGCGCCAGCAGTCCGTGGCTCCAGGGGGCTGAAGAGCAGTACTTC. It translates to CASSPWLQGAEEQYF.

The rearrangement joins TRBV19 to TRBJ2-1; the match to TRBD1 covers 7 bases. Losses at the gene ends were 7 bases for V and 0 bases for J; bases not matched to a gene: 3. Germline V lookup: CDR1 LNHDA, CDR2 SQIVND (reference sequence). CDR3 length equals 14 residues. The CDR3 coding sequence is TGTGCCAGTACCGGGACAGTCTCCTACAATGAGCAGTTCTTC. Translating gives CASTGTVSYNEQFF.